These T cell receptor beta chains were read from a single sample in a study of blood T cell repertoires in COVID-19. Using immunoSEQ multiplex PCR, the repertoire was profiled, and TCRdb retains in-frame clones only, with some absent. This sample has approximately 450,000 clones, with around 87% found just once. The specimen was PBMCs or T cells enriched from blood (not recorded which). The receptors shown here come from a man between 25 and 39 years old who had recovered from COVID-19. CDR3s include the opening cysteine and the closing phenylalanine or tryptophan. D genes are given only for firm matches. Size is omitted from some rows. Given values are once, few, many or a class for expanded clones.

cdr3_aa: CASSISPGFYEQYF
cdr3_nt: TGTGCCAGCTCTATTAGTCCAGGTTTCTACGAGCAGTACTTC
clone_size: -
j_call: TRBJ2-7
v_call: TRBV18
d_call: -

cdr3_aa: CASSSGTGGYEQYF
cdr3_nt: TGTGCCAGCAGTTCGGGGACAGGGGGCTACGAGCAGTACTTC
clone_size: -
j_call: TRBJ2-7
v_call: TRBV27
d_call: TRBD1

cdr3_aa: CAISPRSSVSTDTQYF
cdr3_nt: TGTGCCATCAGCCCCCGCAGTAGCGTAAGCACAGATACGCAGTATTTT
clone_size: -
j_call: TRBJ2-3
v_call: TRBV10-3
d_call: -

cdr3_aa: CASSLGGTGAFF
cdr3_nt: TGTGCCAGCAGTCTAGGGGGTACCGGAGCTTTCTTT
clone_size: -
j_call: TRBJ1-1
v_call: TRBV28
d_call: -

cdr3_aa: CASSLGTSGRARDTQYF
cdr3_nt: TGCGCCAGCAGCTTGGGGACTAGCGGGAGGGCCAGAGATACGCAGTATTTT
clone_size: -
j_call: TRBJ2-3
v_call: TRBV5-1
d_call: TRBD2

cdr3_aa: CASSLNPGQENTEAFF
cdr3_nt: TGTGCCAGCAGCCTCAATCCAGGACAGGAGAACACTGAAGCTTTCTTT
clone_size: -
j_call: TRBJ1-1
v_call: TRBV3-1/TRBV3-2
d_call: TRBD1

cdr3_aa: CASSGTGQTPIEQFF
cdr3_nt: TGTGCCAGCAGTGGCACAGGCCAAACCCCGATCGAGCAGTTCTTC
clone_size: once
j_call: TRBJ2-1
v_call: TRBV7-9
d_call: -

cdr3_aa: CASSYGQGGTEAFF
cdr3_nt: TGTGCCAGCAGTTACGGACAGGGGGGAACTGAAGCTTTCTTT
clone_size: -
j_call: TRBJ1-1
v_call: TRBV27
d_call: TRBD1

cdr3_aa: CASCLSLPHDSGANVLTF
cdr3_nt: TGTGCCAGCTGTTTATCCTTACCACACGACTCTGGGGCCAACGTCCTGACTTTC
clone_size: -
j_call: TRBJ2-6
v_call: TRBV27
d_call: -

cdr3_aa: CASSLSGLAGAEDTQYF
cdr3_nt: TGTGCCAGCAGTTTATCTGGACTAGCGGGAGCGGAAGATACGCAGTATTTT
clone_size: -
j_call: TRBJ2-3
v_call: TRBV27
d_call: TRBD2

cdr3_aa: CASGGLAATDTQYF
cdr3_nt: TGCGCCAGCGGGGGACTAGCAGCCACAGATACGCAGTATTTT
clone_size: -
j_call: TRBJ2-3
v_call: TRBV10-2
d_call: TRBD2

cdr3_aa: CASSLGQGDYGYTF
cdr3_nt: TGTGCCAGCAGCTTAGGACAGGGGGACTATGGCTACACCTTC
clone_size: -
j_call: TRBJ1-2
v_call: TRBV7-6
d_call: TRBD1

cdr3_aa: CASSLSRSGRTPGELFF
cdr3_nt: TGTGCCAGCAGCCTATCTAGGAGCGGGAGGACCCCCGGGGAGCTGTTTTTT
clone_size: -
j_call: TRBJ2-2
v_call: TRBV14
d_call: TRBD2

cdr3_aa: CASSTRGRAKLFF
cdr3_nt: TGTGCCAGCTCGACCCGCGGGAGGGCCAAGCTGTTTTTT
clone_size: once
j_call: TRBJ2-2
v_call: TRBV28
d_call: TRBD2

cdr3_aa: CASTNGGELFF
cdr3_nt: TGTGCCAGCACCAACGGGGGGGAGCTGTTTTTT
clone_size: -
j_call: TRBJ2-2
v_call: TRBV7-9
d_call: -

cdr3_aa: CASSFDRDGYTF
cdr3_nt: TGTGCCAGCAGCTTCGACAGGGATGGCTACACCTTC
clone_size: -
j_call: TRBJ1-2
v_call: TRBV5-5
d_call: TRBD1

cdr3_aa: CASSPGLAGDIQYF
cdr3_nt: TGTGCCAGCAGCCCAGGACTAGCGGGAGACATTCAGTACTTC
clone_size: -
j_call: TRBJ2-4
v_call: TRBV28
d_call: TRBD2

cdr3_aa: CASSFQGEAFF
cdr3_nt: TGTGCCAGCAGTTTTCAGGGTGAAGCTTTCTTT
clone_size: few
j_call: TRBJ1-1
v_call: TRBV28
d_call: -

cdr3_aa: CASSPASGRTETQYF
cdr3_nt: TGTGCCAGCTCACCAGCTAGCGGGAGAACAGAGACCCAGTACTTC
clone_size: -
j_call: TRBJ2-5
v_call: TRBV18
d_call: TRBD2

cdr3_aa: CASSYKTGGLETQYF
cdr3_nt: TGTGCCAGCAGTTACAAGACGGGAGGGTTGGAGACCCAGTACTTC
clone_size: -
j_call: TRBJ2-5
v_call: TRBV6-2/TRBV6-3
d_call: TRBD2

cdr3_aa: CASTQRSQETQYF
cdr3_nt: TGTGCCAGCACCCAGCGGAGCCAAGAGACCCAGTACTTC
clone_size: -
j_call: TRBJ2-5
v_call: TRBV6-5
d_call: -

cdr3_aa: CASSTTSGSSYEQYF
cdr3_nt: TGTGCCAGCAGTACGACTAGCGGGAGCTCGTACGAGCAGTACTTC
clone_size: -
j_call: TRBJ2-7
v_call: TRBV6-6
d_call: TRBD2

cdr3_aa: CAWSGAYGYTF
cdr3_nt: TGTGCCTGGAGTGGAGCCTATGGCTACACCTTC
clone_size: -
j_call: TRBJ1-2
v_call: TRBV30
d_call: -

cdr3_aa: CASSLGTAYGYTF
cdr3_nt: TGTGCCAGCAGTCTCGGGACAGCATATGGCTACACCTTC
clone_size: -
j_call: TRBJ1-2
v_call: TRBV27
d_call: TRBD1

cdr3_aa: CASSLGVNIQYF
cdr3_nt: TGTGCCAGCAGCTTAGGAGTGAACATTCAGTACTTC
clone_size: -
j_call: TRBJ2-4
v_call: TRBV7-9
d_call: -

cdr3_aa: CASSTDRGGEKLFF
cdr3_nt: TGTGCCAGCAGTACTGACAGGGGCGGGGAAAAACTGTTTTTT
clone_size: -
j_call: TRBJ1-4
v_call: TRBV2
d_call: TRBD1

cdr3_aa: CASSESPGLANTGELFF
cdr3_nt: TGTGCCAGCAGCGAGAGTCCGGGACTAGCGAATACCGGGGAGCTGTTTTTT
clone_size: -
j_call: TRBJ2-2
v_call: TRBV3-1/TRBV3-2
d_call: TRBD2

cdr3_aa: CASSFMTSGTGELFF
cdr3_nt: TGTGCCAGCAGCTTTATGACTAGCGGGACCGGGGAGCTGTTTTTT
clone_size: -
j_call: TRBJ2-2
v_call: TRBV7-9
d_call: TRBD2

cdr3_aa: CASSYQPETGVSGYTF
cdr3_nt: TGTGCCAGCAGTTACCAACCCGAGACAGGCGTTAGTGGCTACACCTTC
clone_size: -
j_call: TRBJ1-2
v_call: TRBV6-2/TRBV6-3
d_call: -

cdr3_aa: CASGAADEQFF
cdr3_nt: TGTGCCAGCGGAGCGGCCGATGAGCAGTTCTTC
clone_size: -
j_call: TRBJ2-1
v_call: TRBV6-5
d_call: -

cdr3_aa: CASTLHGAVSYGYTF
cdr3_nt: TGTGCCAGCACCCTCCACGGAGCAGTTTCCTATGGCTACACCTTC
clone_size: -
j_call: TRBJ1-2
v_call: TRBV6-5
d_call: -

cdr3_aa: CASSLAGLGLATDTQYF
cdr3_nt: TGTGCCAGCAGCTTGGCCGGACTAGGACTAGCGACAGATACGCAGTATTTT
clone_size: -
j_call: TRBJ2-3
v_call: TRBV5-6
d_call: TRBD2

cdr3_aa: CASSQWGQGVGNTIYF
cdr3_nt: TGTGCCAGCAGCCAATGGGGACAGGGGGTTGGAAACACCATATATTTT
clone_size: -
j_call: TRBJ1-3
v_call: TRBV4-2
d_call: TRBD1

cdr3_aa: CASSHKSGRNTGELFF
cdr3_nt: TGCGCCAGCAGCCATAAGAGCGGGAGAAACACCGGGGAGCTGTTTTTT
clone_size: -
j_call: TRBJ2-2
v_call: TRBV4-1
d_call: TRBD2

cdr3_aa: CASTRGTGGDLGETQYF
cdr3_nt: TGTGCCAGTACGAGGGGAACAGGGGGGGATTTAGGAGAGACCCAGTACTTC
clone_size: -
j_call: TRBJ2-5
v_call: TRBV19
d_call: -

cdr3_aa: CASSRIAGATGELFF
cdr3_nt: TGCGCCAGCAGCCGCATAGCGGGAGCGACCGGGGAGCTGTTTTTT
clone_size: -
j_call: TRBJ2-2
v_call: TRBV5-1
d_call: TRBD2

cdr3_aa: CASSQGAGTGAYEQYF
cdr3_nt: TGTGCCAGCAGCCAAGGCGCCGGGACAGGGGCCTACGAGCAGTACTTC
clone_size: -
j_call: TRBJ2-7
v_call: TRBV3-1/TRBV3-2
d_call: TRBD1

cdr3_aa: CASSQLAGTYNEQFF
cdr3_nt: TGCGCCAGCAGCCAACTAGCGGGGACCTACAATGAGCAGTTCTTC
clone_size: -
j_call: TRBJ2-1
v_call: TRBV5-1
d_call: TRBD2

cdr3_aa: CASRSLDRVGGELFF
cdr3_nt: TGTGCCAGCAGGAGCCTTGACAGGGTAGGGGGGGAGCTGTTTTTT
clone_size: -
j_call: TRBJ2-2
v_call: TRBV28
d_call: TRBD1

cdr3_aa: CASGTGGPETQYF
cdr3_nt: TGTGCCAGTGGGACAGGGGGCCCGGAGACCCAGTACTTC
clone_size: -
j_call: TRBJ2-5
v_call: TRBV19
d_call: TRBD1

cdr3_aa: CASSLGGTVNTEAFF
cdr3_nt: TGTGCCAGCAGCTTGGGTGGGACAGTGAACACTGAAGCTTTCTTT
clone_size: -
j_call: TRBJ1-1
v_call: TRBV5-6
d_call: TRBD1

cdr3_aa: CASSEGRERGGELFF
cdr3_nt: TGTGCCAGCAGCGAGGGGAGGGAACGTGGCGGGGAGCTGTTTTTT
clone_size: -
j_call: TRBJ2-2
v_call: TRBV3-1/TRBV3-2
d_call: TRBD2

cdr3_aa: CASTPQGDKNIQYF
cdr3_nt: TGTGCCAGCACCCCCCAGGGGGACAAAAACATTCAGTACTTC
clone_size: -
j_call: TRBJ2-4
v_call: TRBV6-1
d_call: TRBD1

cdr3_aa: CASSIVGGAVTDTQYF
cdr3_nt: TGTGCCAGTAGTATCGTGGGGGGGGCTGTCACAGATACGCAGTATTTT
clone_size: -
j_call: TRBJ2-3
v_call: TRBV19
d_call: -